The clone carrying this T cell receptor beta chain was picked up one time. The antigen is unknown. These data are taken from a study of T cell repertoires in cytomegalovirus infection. For the study at large: Epitope selection comprised recently identified HLA-C-restricted CMV epitopes and well-studied HLA-B-restricted CMV epitopes. Evidence of both CMV infection and a matching HLA type came from public TCR beta signatures. Findings and limits, study-wide: It was HLA-C-restricted CMV-specific TCR beta clonotypes that dominated the response ex vivo. Identification of carriers of CMV plus the relevant HLA was achieved through cumulative public TCR beta family frequency.

The CDR3 is 12 residues long. Deletions cut 8 bases from V and 3 bases from J, with 5 bases between. Germline CDR1 reads MNHEY; CDR2 reads SVGEGT. TCRdb re-derived calls from the reads in MiXCR, one entry per CDR3 protein. The sample yields roughly 990,000 distinct CDR3 sequences, about a third seen once. Specimen: cultured CD8+ T cells from PBMCs, collected from culture after CMV antigen stimulation. This clonotype was sampled from a human donor in good health (CMV status not recorded). Some clones in this sample may be carry-over from other donors' samples. The gene calls are TRBV6-2 or TRBV6-3 and TRBJ2-6; D unresolved. The CDR3 DNA follows: TGTGCCAGCGGGTATGGGGCCAACGTCCTGACTTTC. Protein product: CASGYGANVLTF.